Listed below are T cell receptor beta chains from one sample, sequenced in a study of shared clonotypes between healthy human individuals. Measured with immunoSEQ multiplex PCR; TCRdb has only the in-frame clones, and not every one. The sample has around 1.1 million clones; 78% are singletons. The specimen sequenced was memory CD4+ T cells from PBMCs. Every receptor here comes from a man between 18 and 35 years old in good health. Some clones in this sample may be carry-over from other donors' samples. CDR3s include the opening cysteine and the closing phenylalanine or tryptophan. The D gene is left open where the match is weak. Expanded clones get a size class; other rows say once, few or many, or leave the size out.

.	TRBJ2-7	.	TRBV7-2	CASSSGPTGKYF	TGTGCCAGCAGCTCTGGTCCTACGGGGAAGTACTTC
.	TRBJ1-1	.	TRBV7-3	CASSLLSVANTEAFF	TGTGCCAGCAGCTTACTGTCGGTCGCGAACACTGAAGCTTTCTTT
TRBD2	TRBJ2-2	few	TRBV18	CASSPYAGVNTGELFF	TGTGCCAGCTCACCTTATGCGGGAGTAAACACCGGGGAGCTGTTTTTT
TRBD2	TRBJ2-5	few	TRBV11-1	CASSLSGSGETQYF	TGTGCCAGCAGCCTAAGCGGGAGTGGGGAGACCCAGTACTTC
.	TRBJ2-2	.	TRBV6-5	CASSRDGGAELKFF	TGTGCCAGCAGCAGGGACGGGGGAGCTGAGTTGAAGTTTTTT
.	TRBJ1-2	.	TRBV2	CASSALEDGYTF	TGTGCCAGCAGCGCCTTGGAGGATGGCTACACCTTC
.	TRBJ2-2	.	TRBV7-3	CASSLGLPTGELFF	TGTGCCAGCAGCTTGGGACTCCCGACCGGGGAGCTGTTTTTT
.	TRBJ2-1	.	TRBV20-1	CSAIGLNEQFF	TGCAGTGCCATTGGACTAAATGAGCAGTTCTTC
TRBD1	TRBJ2-7	.	TRBV2	CASRQGIEQYF	TGTGCCAGCAGACAGGGGATCGAGCAGTACTTC
.	TRBJ2-7	.	TRBV4-1	CASSRSGVQGYEQYF	TGCGCCAGCAGCCGGAGCGGGGTACAGGGGTACGAGCAGTACTTC
.	TRBJ2-5	.	TRBV5-1	CASSTGGPSQETQYF	TGCGCCAGCAGCACAGGAGGACCGAGCCAAGAGACCCAGTACTTC